This TCR beta chain emerged from a study of shared clonotypes between healthy human individuals. Turning to this clone: What it recognizes is unknown.

Findings and limits, study-wide: All-four-donor shared clonotypes had higher generation probabilities than non-shared clonotypes did.

The CDR3 has 16 amino acids. V dropped 6 bases and J dropped 7 bases, with 21 bases sitting between them. Germline assignment: CDR1 LNHNV and CDR2 YYDKDF (reference sequence). CD45RO negativity and positive selection for CCR7 defined naive CD8 cells, a population that excluded terminally differentiated effector memory CD45RA+ cells. TCRdb's table, derived via immunoSEQ multiplex PCR, lists solely in-frame clones and lacks some. Of approximately 740,000 clones detected, about 91% appear once; the ten largest clones hold less than 25%. V is TRBV15 and J is TRBJ1-4; the D gene is possibly TRBD1 (6 bases). Sequenced input: naive CD8+ T cells sorted from blood. The origin of this receptor is a man aged 25-45 years in good health. CDR3 sequence (DNA): TGTGCCACCAGTGGGGGCCCAGGGAAAGGTGGTGAAAAACTGTTTTTT. Translating gives CATSGGPGKGGEKLFF.